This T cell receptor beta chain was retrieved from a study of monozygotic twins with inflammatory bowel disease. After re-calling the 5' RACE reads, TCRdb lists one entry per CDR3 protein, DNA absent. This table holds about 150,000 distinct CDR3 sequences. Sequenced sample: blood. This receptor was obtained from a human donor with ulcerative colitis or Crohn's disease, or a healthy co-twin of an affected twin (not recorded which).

The CDR3: CASSERDTQYF. V gene TRBV10-2 combines with J gene TRBJ2-3. Germline V lookup: CDR1 WSHSY, CDR2 SAAADI. CDR3 length equals 11 residues.